This is a list of T cell receptor beta chains from one sample in a study of shared clonotypes between healthy human individuals. Using immunoSEQ multiplex PCR, the repertoire was profiled, and TCRdb retains in-frame clones only, with some absent. This sample has millions of clones, with roughly 94% found just once. The source material was naive CD8+ T cells sorted from blood. These receptors all come from a man younger than 35 in good health. Both conserved end residues are part of each CDR3. A D gene is named only where the DNA matches it firmly. Clone size is not always given. Where it is, it says once, few, many or a class for expanded clones.

14	TRBV6-5	-	TRBJ2-7	-	TGTGCCAGCAGTTCCTACGGGAGCTCCTACGAGCAGTACTTC	CASSSYGSSYEQYF
15	TRBV19	-	TRBJ2-7	TRBD2	TGTGCCAGTAGTCCCGGGACTAGCGGATACTACGAGCAGTACTTC	CASSPGTSGYYEQYF
12	TRBV7-9	-	TRBJ1-1	-	TGTGCCAGCAGCTGGGCAGGGGCTGAAGCTTTCTTT	CASSWAGAEAFF
13	TRBV7-2	-	TRBJ2-7	-	TGTGCCAGCACCCGGGGGCAGATCTACGAGCAGTACTTC	CASTRGQIYEQYF
12	TRBV27	-	TRBJ1-2	TRBD1	TGTGCCAGCAGGGGACAGGACTATGGCTACACCTTC	CASRGQDYGYTF
12	TRBV29-1	-	TRBJ1-2	TRBD1	TGCAGCGTCGGACAGGGGGATTATGGCTACACCTTC	CSVGQGDYGYTF
14	TRBV7-9	-	TRBJ2-7	TRBD1	TGTGCCAGCAGCTCGGGACAGGCAGGTGACGAGCAGTACTTC	CASSSGQAGDEQYF
12	TRBV5-8	-	TRBJ2-7	-	TGTGCCAGCAGCTTGCTCTCCTACGAGCAGTACTTC	CASSLLSYEQYF
12	TRBV19	-	TRBJ2-2	-	TGTGCCAGCGGAAAGAACACCGGGGAGCTGTTTTTT	CASGKNTGELFF
15	TRBV11-2	-	TRBJ2-7	TRBD2	TGTGCCAGCAGCTTGTTTGGCGGGAGCTCCTACGAGCAGTACTTC	CASSLFGGSSYEQYF
14	TRBV9	-	TRBJ2-7	-	TGTGCCAGCAGCCGGACGAGACAGGACTACGAGCAGTACTTC	CASSRTRQDYEQYF
13	TRBV7-6	-	TRBJ2-5	-	TGTGCCAGCAGCCCGACTAGGTGGGAGACCCAGTACTTC	CASSPTRWETQYF
13	TRBV6-5	-	TRBJ1-2	-	TGTGCCAGCAGTTACGGGGGGCGTGATGGCTACACCTTC	CASSYGGRDGYTF
14	TRBV27	-	TRBJ2-5	TRBD1	TGTGCCAGCAGTTTATATGGGACAGAAGAGACCCAGTACTTC	CASSLYGTEETQYF
15	TRBV4-1	-	TRBJ2-7	-	TGCGCCAGCAGCCCTAAACGCGGGAACTCCTACGAGCAGTACTTC	CASSPKRGNSYEQYF
14	TRBV2	-	TRBJ2-5	-	TGTGCCAGCAGTGAACTTGGAGCTTCTGAGACCCAGTACTTC	CASSELGASETQYF
14	TRBV7-9	-	TRBJ2-7	-	TGTGCCAGCAGCCTCTGGGGAGCAACTTACGAGCAGTACTTC	CASSLWGATYEQYF
16	TRBV11-2	-	TRBJ2-1	-	TGTGCCAGCAGCTTAGATCCCCAGCGCGGTTACAATGAGCAGTTCTTC	CASSLDPQRGYNEQFF
14	TRBV28	-	TRBJ2-7	-	TGTGCCAGCAGTTTATGGGACCTCTCCTACGAGCAGTACTTC	CASSLWDLSYEQYF
13	TRBV14	-	TRBJ1-2	-	TGTGCCAGCAGCCAAGCTTATACGGGAACCTACACCTTC	CASSQAYTGTYTF
14	TRBV28	-	TRBJ2-5	TRBD2	TGTGCCAGCAGTTTCTTTAGCGGGGGAGAGACCCAGTACTTC	CASSFFSGGETQYF
16	TRBV7-6	once	TRBJ2-7	-	TGTGCCAGCAGCTTAGCGTGGGACGGGAGTGGGGACGAGCAGTACTTC	CASSLAWDGSGDEQYF
10	TRBV29-1	-	TRBJ2-1	-	TGCAGCGTTTATCAGGGTGTCTGGTTCTTC	CSVYQGVWFF
15	TRBV5-4	-	TRBJ1-2	TRBD1	TGTGCCAGCAGCTTGGTGAGCCAGGGGGTGGATGGCTACACCTTC	CASSLVSQGVDGYTF
14	TRBV7-9	-	TRBJ1-5	-	TGTGCCAGCAGCTGTATACGGAGCAATCAGCCCCAGCATTTT	CASSCIRSNQPQHF
18	TRBV5-1	-	TRBJ1-4	TRBD1	TGCGCCAGCAGCTTAGGACAGGGTGGACCGTTGGCTAATGAAAAACTGTTTTTT	CASSLGQGGPLANEKLFF
12	TRBV25-1	-	TRBJ2-5	-	TGTGCCAGCAGTGCAGGATGGGAGACCCAGTACTTC	CASSAGWETQYF
15	TRBV6-5	once	TRBJ2-5	TRBD1	TGTGCCAGCAGCGCCGGGACAGGCGACCAAGAGACCCAGTACTTC	CASSAGTGDQETQYF
14	TRBV27	-	TRBJ1-2	-	TGTGCCAGCAGTTACGGCCAAGGTAACTATGGCTACACCTTC	CASSYGQGNYGYTF
16	TRBV21-1	-	TRBJ2-1	-	TGTGCCAGCAGCAAAGCGCGAAGGGTGGGATACAATGAGCAGTTCTTC	CASSKARRVGYNEQFF
14	TRBV19	-	TRBJ2-1	-	TGTGCCAGTAGTATAATCGGGAACTACAATGAGCAGTTCTTC	CASSIIGNYNEQFF
14	TRBV9	-	TRBJ1-1	-	TGTGCCAGCAGTCACCAAGACCGGAACACTGAAGCTTTCTTT	CASSHQDRNTEAFF
14	TRBV29-1	-	TRBJ2-2	-	TGCAGCGTTGTCGGGCCCACGAACACCGGGGAGCTGTTTTTT	CSVVGPTNTGELFF
14	TRBV9	-	TRBJ2-7	TRBD2	TGTGCCAGCAGCCCCTATAGCGGGGGGTTCGAGCAGTACTTC	CASSPYSGGFEQYF
13	TRBV6-5	-	TRBJ2-2	-	TGTGCCAGTTCAACAACGAACACCGGGGAGCTGTTTTTT	CASSTTNTGELFF
14	TRBV6-1	-	TRBJ1-1	TRBD1	TGTGCCATCCGACCCCCAGGGGGCAACACTGAAGCTTTCTTT	CAIRPPGGNTEAFF
13	TRBV6-6	-	TRBJ1-1	-	TGTGCCAGCAGTTACTCTGATCCCACTGAAGCTTTCTTT	CASSYSDPTEAFF
13	TRBV27	-	TRBJ1-1	-	TGTGCCAGCAGTTTATTGGCCAGCTCGGAAGCTTTCTTT	CASSLLASSEAFF
16	TRBV5-1	-	TRBJ2-1	TRBD2	TGCGCCAGCAGCTTGGCAGCGGGAGTATCGTTCGGGGAGCAGTTCTTC	CASSLAAGVSFGEQFF